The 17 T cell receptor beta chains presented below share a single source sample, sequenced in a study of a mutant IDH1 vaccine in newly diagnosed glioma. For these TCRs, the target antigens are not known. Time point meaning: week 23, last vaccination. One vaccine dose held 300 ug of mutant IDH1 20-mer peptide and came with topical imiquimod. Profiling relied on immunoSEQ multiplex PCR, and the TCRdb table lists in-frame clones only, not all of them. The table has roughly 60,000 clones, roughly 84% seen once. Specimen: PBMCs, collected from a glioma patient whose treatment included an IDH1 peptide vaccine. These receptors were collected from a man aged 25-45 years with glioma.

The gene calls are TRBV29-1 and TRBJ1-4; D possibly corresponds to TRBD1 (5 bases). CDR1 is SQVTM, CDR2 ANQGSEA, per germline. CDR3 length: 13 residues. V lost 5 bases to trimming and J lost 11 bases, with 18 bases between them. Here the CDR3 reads CSVQTDSSRKLFF. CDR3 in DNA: TGCAGCGTTCAAACCGACAGTTCTCGGAAACTGTTTTTT.

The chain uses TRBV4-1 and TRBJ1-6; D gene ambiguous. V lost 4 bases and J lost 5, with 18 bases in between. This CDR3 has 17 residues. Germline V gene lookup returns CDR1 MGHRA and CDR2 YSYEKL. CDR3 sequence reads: CASSPKSRPVHNSPLHF. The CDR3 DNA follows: TGCGCCAGCAGCCCAAAGTCGAGGCCGGTCCATAATTCACCCCTCCACTTT.

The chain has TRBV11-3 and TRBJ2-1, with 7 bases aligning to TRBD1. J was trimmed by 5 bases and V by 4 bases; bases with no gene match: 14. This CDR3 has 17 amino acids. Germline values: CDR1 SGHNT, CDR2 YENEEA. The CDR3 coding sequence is TGTGCCAGCAGCTACGCACCCGGGACAGAGCCAAACAATGAGCAGTTCTTC. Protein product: CASSYAPGTEPNNEQFF.

CDR3 protein: CASRGQVLAGEKLFF. DNA of the CDR3: TGTGCCAGCAGGGGGCAGGTATTGGCTGGAGAAAAACTGTTTTTT. The V call is TRBV6-1, the J call TRBJ1-4; D possibly corresponds to TRBD1 (5 bases). CDR3 length: 15 residues. The ends were cut back, 6 bases at V and 8 bases at J, with 19 bases in the middle. The germline V gene has CDR1 MNHNS and CDR2 SASEGT.

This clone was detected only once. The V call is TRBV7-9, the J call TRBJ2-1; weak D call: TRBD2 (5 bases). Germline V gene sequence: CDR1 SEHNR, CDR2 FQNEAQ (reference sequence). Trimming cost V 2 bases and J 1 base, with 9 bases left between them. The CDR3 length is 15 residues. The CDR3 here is CASSLRTGSYNEQFF. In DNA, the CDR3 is TGTGCCAGCAGCTTACGGACTGGATCCTACAATGAGCAGTTCTTC.

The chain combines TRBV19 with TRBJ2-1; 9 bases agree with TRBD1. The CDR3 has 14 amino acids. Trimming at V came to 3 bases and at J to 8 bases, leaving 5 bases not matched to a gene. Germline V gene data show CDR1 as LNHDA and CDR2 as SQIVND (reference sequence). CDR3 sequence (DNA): TGTGCCAGTAGTATCTGGGACAGGGAGGATGAGCAGTTCTTC. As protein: CASSIWDREDEQFF. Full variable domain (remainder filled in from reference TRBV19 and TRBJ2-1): DGGITQSPKYLFRKEGQNVTLSCEQNLNHDAMYWYRQDPGQGLRLIYYSQIVNDFQKGDIAEGYSVSREKKESFPLTVTSAQKNPTAFYLCASSIWDREDEQFFGPGTRLTVL.

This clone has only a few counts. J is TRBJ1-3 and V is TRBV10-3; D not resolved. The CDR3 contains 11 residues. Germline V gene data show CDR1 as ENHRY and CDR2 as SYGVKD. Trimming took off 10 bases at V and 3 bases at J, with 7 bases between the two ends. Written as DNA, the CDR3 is TGTGCCACCGCTAGTGGAAACACCATATATTTT. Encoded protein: CATASGNTIYF.

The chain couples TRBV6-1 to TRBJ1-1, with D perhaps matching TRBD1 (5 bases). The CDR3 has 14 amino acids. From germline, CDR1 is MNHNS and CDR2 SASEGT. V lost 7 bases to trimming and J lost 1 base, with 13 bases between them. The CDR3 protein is CASIPGTANTEAFF. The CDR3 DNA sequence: TGTGCCAGCATCCCCGGGACGGCGAACACTGAAGCTTTCTTT.

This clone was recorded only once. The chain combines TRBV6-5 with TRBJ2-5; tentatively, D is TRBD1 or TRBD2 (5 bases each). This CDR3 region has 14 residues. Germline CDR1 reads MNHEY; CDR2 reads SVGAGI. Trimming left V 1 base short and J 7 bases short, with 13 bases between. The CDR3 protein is CASSYLVGGGTQYF. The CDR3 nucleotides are TGTGCCAGCAGTTACTTGGTGGGTGGGGGGACCCAGTACTTC.

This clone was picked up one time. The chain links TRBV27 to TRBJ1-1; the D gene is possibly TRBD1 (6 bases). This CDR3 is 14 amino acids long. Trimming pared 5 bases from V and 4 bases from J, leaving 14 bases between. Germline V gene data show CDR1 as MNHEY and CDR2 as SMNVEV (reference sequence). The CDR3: CASSLSEGVTEAFF. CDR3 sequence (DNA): TGTGCCAGCAGTCTCAGCGAGGGGGTCACTGAAGCTTTCTTT.

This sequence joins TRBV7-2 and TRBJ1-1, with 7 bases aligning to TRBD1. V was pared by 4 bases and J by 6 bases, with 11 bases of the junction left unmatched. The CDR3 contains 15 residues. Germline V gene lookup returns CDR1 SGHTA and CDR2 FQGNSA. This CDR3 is CASSSDRTAWSEAFF. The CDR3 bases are TGTGCCAGCAGCTCGGACAGGACTGCGTGGTCTGAAGCTTTCTTT.

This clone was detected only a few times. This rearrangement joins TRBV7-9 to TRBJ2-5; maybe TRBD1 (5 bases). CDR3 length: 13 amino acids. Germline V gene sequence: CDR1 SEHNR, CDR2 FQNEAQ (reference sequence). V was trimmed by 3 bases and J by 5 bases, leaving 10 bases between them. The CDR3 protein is CASSFVPGETQYF. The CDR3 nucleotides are TGTGCCAGCAGCTTTGTACCAGGGGAGACCCAGTACTTC.

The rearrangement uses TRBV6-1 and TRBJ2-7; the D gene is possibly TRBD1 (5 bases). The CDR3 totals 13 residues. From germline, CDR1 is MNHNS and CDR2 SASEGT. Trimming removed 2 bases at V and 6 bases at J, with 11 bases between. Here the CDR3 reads CASSERVDSEQYF. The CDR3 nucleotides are TGTGCCAGCAGTGAACGGGTAGACAGCGAGCAGTACTTC.

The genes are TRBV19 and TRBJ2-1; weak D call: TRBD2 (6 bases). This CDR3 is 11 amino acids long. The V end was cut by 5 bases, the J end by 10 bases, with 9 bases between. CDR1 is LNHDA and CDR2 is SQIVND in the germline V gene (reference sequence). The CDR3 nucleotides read TGTGCCAGTAGTGAGGCGGGGGAGCAGTTCTTC. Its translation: CASSEAGEQFF.

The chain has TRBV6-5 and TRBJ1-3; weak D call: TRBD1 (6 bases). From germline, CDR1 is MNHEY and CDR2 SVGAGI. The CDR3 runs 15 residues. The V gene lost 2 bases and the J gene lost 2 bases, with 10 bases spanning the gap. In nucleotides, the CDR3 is TGTGCCAGCAGTTACAGGGGGGAACCTGGAAACACCATATATTTT. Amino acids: CASSYRGEPGNTIYF.

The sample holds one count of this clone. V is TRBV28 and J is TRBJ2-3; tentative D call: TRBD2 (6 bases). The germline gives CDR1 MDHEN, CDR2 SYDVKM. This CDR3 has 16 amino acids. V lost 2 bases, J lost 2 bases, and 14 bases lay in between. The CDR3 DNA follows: TGTGCCAGCAGTTTAAGTCAGGGAGGTTACACAGATACGCAGTATTTT. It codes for CASSLSQGGYTDTQYF.

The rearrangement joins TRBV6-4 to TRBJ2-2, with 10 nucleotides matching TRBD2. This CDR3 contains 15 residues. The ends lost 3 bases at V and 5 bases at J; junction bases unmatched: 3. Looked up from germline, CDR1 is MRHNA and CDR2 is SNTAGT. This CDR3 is CASSESSGGTGELFF. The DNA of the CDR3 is TGTGCCAGCAGTGAGTCTAGCGGGGGAACCGGGGAGCTGTTTTTT.